This paragraph reports one T cell receptor (beta chain). Its recognized antigen is unknown. Base qualities are not recorded, but no much larger clone differs from it by a single base. From the cysteine up to the phenylalanine, the CDR3 has a length of 11 residues. The sequence is cut down to CDR3 DNA, 33 bases in frame from base 1. CDR1 and CDR2, looked up from the germline V gene, are SNHLY and FYNNEI. The junction carries 7 bases between V and J, which are trimmed by 6 bases and 5 bases respectively. The sample comes from a study of cytomegalovirus exposure and HLA in healthy donors (dated by TCRdb to 2015 to 2018). About the investigation overall: An earlier analysis of some 500 of the donors reported about 250 Gb of sequence data and 117 million unique TCR beta sequences from approximately 180 million T cells. Roughly 300 gigabases of sequencing data and 75 million to 85 million unique TCR sequences made up an early release that covered approximately 620 HLA-typed donors. The genetic ancestry cluster associated with self-reported Caucasian donors included around 76% of the 398 genotyped donors. The study was designed to test whether signatures of past pathogen exposure could be identified by cataloging public T cell receptors. Using immunosequencing, the study profiled T cell repertoires from fewer than 700 subjects and related those repertoires to cytomegalovirus serostatus. Along with the roughly 700-subject first cohort, a separate validation cohort of roughly 110 different subjects was used. High-throughput TCR immunosequencing, statistical association of individual TCRs with disease status, and machine learning were combined to predict cytomegalovirus infection status. A later analysis re-examined previously published TCR beta repertoires from 600 to 700 donors and added high-resolution HLA genotyping to investigate patterns of TCR occurrence. Rather than drawing on any new phenotypic data, the later analysis identified candidate immune exposures from TCR beta sequences and the way those sequences occurred across donors. An earlier analysis of fewer than 700 of the donors applied high-throughput TCR beta sequencing to assess whether each TCR beta V gene segment acted as functional or pseudogenic. Alongside the repertoire data, information on donor age, sex, ethnicity and CMV serostatus was compiled. In a later genetic analysis, genome-wide SNP genotypes for about 60% of the 666 donors were used, and that subset was treated as a discovery cohort. Every discovery cohort repertoire had been produced on one sequencing platform. Class I and class II HLA loci were covered by the typing at four-digit resolution. Typing coverage differed by locus: A, B, C, DRB1 and DQB1 were typed in about 620-630 donors, DQA1 in 522, DPA1 in some 570, and DPB1 in roughly 470. Because of strong linkage in the cohort, roughly five DR-DQ haplotypes were treated as single units for association and clustering. Among 300 to 500 genotyped donors of the cohort, an average of approximately 200,000 unique TCR beta nucleotide sequences was sequenced per donor, of which about 18% were non-productive.

General findings and caveats noted by the study authors: This cohort had only TCR beta chains sequenced, and the lack of alpha or paired-chain data limited which features could be detected. Linkage disequilibrium might explain the correlated functional status among segregating V segments, but an unknown experimental factor could not be ruled out. Some IMGT-functional V segments, including TRBV6-2 and TRBV6-3, could not be distinguished by the 87-base-pair reads and were therefore excluded. According to the authors, the approach could potentially be generalized to other disease states and immunological phenotypes. In a later analysis, most CMV-associated TCR beta chains were found to appear HLA-restricted, with HLA associations seemingly driven largely by CMV exposure. The classifier was reported to diagnose cytomegalovirus status with high specificity and sensitivity in both the original and validation cohorts. Because counts were too low, seventeen rarely observed V segments, including chromosome 9 orphons, were excluded from the earlier analysis of under 650 of the donors. Because HLA typing was missing for some donors at each locus, association tests included only the typed subset. In a later analysis, TCR association rates were found to vary across HLA loci, with the most associated TCRs seen for DRB1 alleles and the fewest for HLA-C alleles. Most TCR sequences were seen in very few donors, while some public TCRs were found in many individuals. Broadly in line with IMGT annotations, most TCR beta V segments showed up in productive rearrangements about 87% or about 30% of the time in an earlier analysis of 587 of the donors. When HLA alleles, especially DR and DQ, strongly co-occurred, TCR associations were difficult to assign to individual alleles. A group of highly shared sequence variants was considered likely to be a technical artifact of the sequencing pipeline. The study gave a list of some 150 TCR beta chains associated with cytomegalovirus. The presence/absence analyses assumed that sequencing depth was roughly uniform across donors, and that assumption may not be true. A few of the identified cytomegalovirus-associated TCR beta chains were confirmed in vitro to be specific for cytomegalovirus antigens. According to a later analysis, parvovirus B19, influenza, CMV and Epstein-Barr virus appeared linked to several top co-occurrence clusters. A further reported finding was that TCR beta sequences accurately predicted the HLA-A and HLA-B alleles for most subjects in the first cohort. Compared with the 666-donor mean, donors in an Asian-associated ancestry cluster had fewer N-insertions in productive TCRs, according to a later genetic analysis. For the cohort, immune exposure information was limited to CMV serostatus. V-gene and J-gene trimming of TCR beta chains was associated with a missense DCLRE1C variant in a later genetic analysis, and the association was replicated in an independent cohort. In a later analysis, HLA-associated TCR beta chains were found to be more clonally expanded and to have lower generation probabilities than equally common non-associated chains. In a later analysis, some 18,000 TCR beta sequences were associated with specific HLA alleles at a false discovery rate of 0.05.

The library relied on the immunoSEQ multiplex PCR assay. The multiplex PCR relied on a mix of 60 forward primers for TCR Vbeta segments and 13 reverse primers for TCR Jbeta segments. A multiplex PCR assay on genomic DNA amplified the CDR3 region of rearranged TCR beta genes. The Illumina HiSeq System was used to sequence the amplified TCR beta libraries as 87-base-pair reads. As for how the authors treated the data: In a later analysis, some 80 million unique TCR beta chains were counted across the 666 repertoires, and approximately 9.9 million of these chains were shared by at least two donors. Raw reads were error-corrected and collapsed into unique sequences with a nearest-neighbor algorithm that merged closely related sequences to remove PCR and sequencing errors. CDR3 sequences were aligned to IMGT reference sequences to assign V, D and J gene segments. For a sequence to be retained, a match of at least six nucleotides was required to both a V gene segment and a J gene segment. A rearrangement was called productive if the CDR3 had no stop codons and remained in frame with V and J, and every other rearrangement was called non-productive. Following IMGT convention, CDR3 was defined as the stretch from the second conserved V-encoded cysteine up to the conserved J-encoded phenylalanine. The earlier analysis of about 640 of the donors excluded any sequence lacking an unambiguous match to a single V gene segment. In an earlier analysis of 450 to 700 of the donors, V segments were called functional above 56.7% productive rearrangements and were called segregating when the between-donor standard deviation exceeded 5%. A statistical classification framework was built for diagnosing cytomegalovirus status from the catalog of TCR beta chain sequences. V and J gene assignment, in a later analysis, came from comparing TCR nucleotide sequences with IMGT/GENE-DB human TR gene sequences. Using the TCRdist pipeline, a later analysis assigned CDR3 sequences along with most-parsimonious VDJ recombination scenarios. A later analysis defined each TCR beta chain by its CDR3 amino acid sequence plus V-gene family, and excluded reads lacking a unique V-gene family. To address suspected cross-contamination and a sequencing artifact, a later analysis removed over 500 highly shared, low-generation-probability nucleotide sequences. In a later analysis, a clonal expansion index for each public chain was calculated from normalized within-repertoire ranks of inferred template counts. A later analysis computed generation probabilities with a VDJ recombination model fitted to out-of-frame rearrangements, and checked the results against IGoR. In a later analysis, TCR-TCR, TCR-HLA and TCR-CMV co-occurrence was scored with hypergeometric tests, and a repertoire-size bias correction was applied to TCR pairs. In a later analysis, false discovery rates were estimated by permuting HLA or CMV assignments 20 times. In a later analysis, co-occurring TCRs were grouped using DBSCAN, with TCRdist sequence similarity added in when clustering inside HLA-allele-positive subsets. Repertoires with fewer than 30,000 or more than 120,000 public chains were left out of co-occurrence clustering, as were four to six repertoires with anomalous nucleotide sharing. Imported from immuneACCESS, the table was reduced by TCRdb to in-frame sequences with V and J called. These copies leave out some clones; in studies compared against another copy, an unresolved V gene accounts for under half, and the cause of the remainder is not known. D and trimming were read from the DNA, whereas the V and J calls and clone size are those reported in that table. The sample table holds about 140,000 clones, of which 80% were seen once. The ten largest clonotypes hold less than 3% of the sample.

The cohort comprised some 700 healthy bone marrow donors. Cohort members were all nominally healthy when sampled, although unrecorded immune exposures were likely present. The donor tested CMV seronegative, placing the donor among the 300 to 400 seronegative members of the cohort. Each donor provided a peripheral blood sample, and peripheral blood mononuclear cells were used for TCR beta sequencing. Genomic DNA was extracted from the blood cell samples with the Qiagen DNeasy Blood Extraction Kit. Sequenced input: PBMCs. This TCR was recovered from a man aged 45-65 years in good health and CMV-seronegative. The rearranged chain carries TRBV2 and TRBJ1-1, with the D gene not confidently named. The DNA reads TGTGCCAGCAGGTCCGAGACTGAAGCTTTCTTT. This gives the protein CASRSETEAFF.